A single sample is the source of the 9 T cell receptor beta chains below, sequenced in a study of T cell responses to AZD1222 COVID-19 vaccine. The data were produced by immunoSEQ multiplex PCR, yet TCRdb's version contains in-frame clones alone and is incomplete. The table shows about 140,000 clones, with 80% to 90% occurring only once. Sequenced material: peripheral blood, taken on day 0 of AZD1222 vaccination. These receptor sequences come from an adult in good health.

The chain has TRBV5-1 and TRBJ2-3; 8 bases agree with TRBD1. J gave up 1 base and V 4 bases, and 17 bases lay outside the gene matches. This CDR3 comprises 19 residues. Germline CDR1 and CDR2: SGHRS and YFSETQ. CDR3 sequence reads: CASSASTGESILRTDTQYF. For the CDR3, the DNA is TGCGCCAGCAGCGCCTCGACAGGGGAATCAATATTGCGCACAGATACGCAGTATTTT.

The V and J genes are TRBV5-5 and TRBJ2-3; the D is unclear. CDR1 is SGHKS and CDR2 is YYEKEE in the germline V gene (reference sequence). The ends were cut back, 4 bases at V and 6 bases at J, with 12 bases in the middle. The CDR3 runs to 13 residues. CDR3 region: CASSPGARDTQYF. CDR3 sequence (DNA): TGTGCCAGCAGCCCAGGAGCCCGGGATACGCAGTATTTT.

This chain connects TRBV2 to TRBJ1-1; D unclear. Germline V lookup: CDR1 SNHLY, CDR2 FYNNEI. This CDR3 is built from 14 residues. V lost 6 bases and J 1 base, leaving 12 bases between the germline ends. The CDR3 DNA reads TGTGCCAGCAGATTGGACGGATCGAACACTGAAGCTTTCTTT. It codes for CASRLDGSNTEAFF. Full variable domain (rest looked up from reference TRBV2 and TRBJ1-1): EPEVTQTPSHQVTQMGQEVILRCVPISNHLYFYWYRQILGQKVEFLVSFYNNEISEKSEIFDDQFSVERPDGSNFTLKIRSTKLEDSAMYFCASRLDGSNTEAFFGQGTRLTVV.

This chain joins TRBV27 and TRBJ2-2; no clear D. Trimming cost V 2 bases and J 4 bases, with 8 bases left between them. Germline V CDR1 and CDR2: MNHEY, SMNVEV (reference sequence). This CDR3 region has 14 residues. The CDR3 sequence: CASSLKGRTGELFF. The CDR3 DNA reads as TGTGCCAGCAGTTTAAAGGGCCGCACCGGGGAGCTGTTTTTT.

As to this clone: At one end the junction does not follow the germline gene, possibly because of a read error. The V and J genes are TRBV7-7 and TRBJ2-7, with 9 bases aligning to TRBD1. Looked up from germline, CDR1 is SSHAT and CDR2 is FNYEAQ (reference sequence). The CDR3 covers 16 residues. The CDR3 here is CASSVRTGGGSYEQYF. The CDR3 DNA sequence: TGTGCTAGCAGCGTACGTACAGGGGGCGGATCCTACGAGCAGTACTTC.

Turning to this clone: Distinct nucleotide sequences in the sample also encode this CDR3. The chain links TRBV19 to TRBJ1-5; TRBD1 aligns across 8 bases. CDR1 is LNHDA, CDR2 SQIVND, per germline (reference sequence). The CDR3 loop spans 15 amino acids. Trimming removed 4 bases from V and 2 bases from J; junction bases left unmatched: 4. The CDR3 sequence is CASSSDRGGNQPQHF. The CDR3 DNA reads TGTGCCAGTAGTAGTGACAGGGGAGGCAATCAGCCCCAGCATTTT.

The rearrangement links TRBV2 to TRBJ2-7, with 15 bases matching TRBD2. The CDR3 consists of 15 residues. J was trimmed by 0 bases and V by 6 bases; bases with no gene match: 0. Germline V gene lookup returns CDR1 SNHLY and CDR2 FYNNEI. The chain's CDR3 is CASRGLAGGSYEQYF. DNA for the CDR3: TGTGCCAGCAGGGGACTAGCGGGGGGCTCCTACGAGCAGTACTTC.

This clone occurred once. The chain uses TRBV18 and TRBJ1-4; TRBD1 might be the D (5 bases). Germline CDR1 is KGHSH and CDR2 is LQKENI. Deletions cut 6 bases from V and 8 bases from J, with 19 bases between. The CDR3 runs to 15 residues. The DNA of the CDR3 is TGTGCCAGCTCCCCGTTAAGGGACGGTGGCGAAAAACTGTTTTTT. Protein sequence: CASSPLRDGGEKLFF.

This clone has just a few counts. The V call is TRBV19, the J call TRBJ1-2; D is ambiguous. With 3 bases removed from V and 7 bases from J, the gap between germline ends came to 6 bases. Germline V gene data show CDR1 as LNHDA and CDR2 as SQIVND (reference sequence). This CDR3 is built from 11 residues. The CDR3 protein is CASSIYSGYTF. The CDR3 DNA is TGTGCCAGTAGTATTTATTCTGGCTACACCTTC.